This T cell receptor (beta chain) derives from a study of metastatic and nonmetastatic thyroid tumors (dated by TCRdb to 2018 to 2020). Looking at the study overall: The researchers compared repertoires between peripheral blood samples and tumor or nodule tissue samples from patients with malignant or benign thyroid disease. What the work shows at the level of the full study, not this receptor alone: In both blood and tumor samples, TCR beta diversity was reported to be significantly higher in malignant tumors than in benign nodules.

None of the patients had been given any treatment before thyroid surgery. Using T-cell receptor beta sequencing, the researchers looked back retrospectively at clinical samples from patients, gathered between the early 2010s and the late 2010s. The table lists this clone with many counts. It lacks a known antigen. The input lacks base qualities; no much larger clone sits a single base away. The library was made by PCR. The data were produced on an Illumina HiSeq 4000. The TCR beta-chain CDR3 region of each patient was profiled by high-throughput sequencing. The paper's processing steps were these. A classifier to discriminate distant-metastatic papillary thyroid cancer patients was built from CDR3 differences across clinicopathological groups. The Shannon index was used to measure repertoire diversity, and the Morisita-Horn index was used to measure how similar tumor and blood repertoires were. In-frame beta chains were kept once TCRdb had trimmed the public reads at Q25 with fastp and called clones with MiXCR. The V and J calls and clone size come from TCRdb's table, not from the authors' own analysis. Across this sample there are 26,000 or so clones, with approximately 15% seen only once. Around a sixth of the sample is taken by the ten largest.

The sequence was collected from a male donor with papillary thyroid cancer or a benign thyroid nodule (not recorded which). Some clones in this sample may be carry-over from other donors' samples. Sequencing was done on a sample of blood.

The nucleotides are TGTGCCTGGACGGAGGGCCTCTCTGGAAACACCATATATTTT. It codes for CAWTEGLSGNTIYF. The V gene is TRBV30 and the J gene is TRBJ1-3; the D gene identity is not certain. CDR1 and CDR2, per the germline V gene (reference sequence), are GTSNPN and SVGIG. Taken from cysteine to phenylalanine, the CDR3 has 14 residues. Of all the DNA, just the CDR3 is kept, 42 bases in frame from base 1. V sheds 4 bases and J sheds 0 bases, leaving 10 bases between their ends.